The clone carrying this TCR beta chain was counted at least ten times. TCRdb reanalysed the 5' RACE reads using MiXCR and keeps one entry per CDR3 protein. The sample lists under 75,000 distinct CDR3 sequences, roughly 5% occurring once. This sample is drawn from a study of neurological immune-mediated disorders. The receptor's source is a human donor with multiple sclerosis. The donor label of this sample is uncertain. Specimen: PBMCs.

The CDR3, as DNA: TGTGCCAGCAGTTACTCGAAGTCCGTGGGGGGCCTCTCCAACAACAATGAGCAGTTCTTC. Amino acid sequence: CASSYSKSVGGLSNNNEQFF. The rearrangement joins TRBV6-5 to TRBJ2-1; perhaps D is TRBD1 or TRBD2 (6 bases each). V lost 0 bases to trimming and J lost 5 bases, with 26 bases between them. Germline CDR1 is MNHEY and CDR2 is SVGAGI. The CDR3 covers 20 residues.